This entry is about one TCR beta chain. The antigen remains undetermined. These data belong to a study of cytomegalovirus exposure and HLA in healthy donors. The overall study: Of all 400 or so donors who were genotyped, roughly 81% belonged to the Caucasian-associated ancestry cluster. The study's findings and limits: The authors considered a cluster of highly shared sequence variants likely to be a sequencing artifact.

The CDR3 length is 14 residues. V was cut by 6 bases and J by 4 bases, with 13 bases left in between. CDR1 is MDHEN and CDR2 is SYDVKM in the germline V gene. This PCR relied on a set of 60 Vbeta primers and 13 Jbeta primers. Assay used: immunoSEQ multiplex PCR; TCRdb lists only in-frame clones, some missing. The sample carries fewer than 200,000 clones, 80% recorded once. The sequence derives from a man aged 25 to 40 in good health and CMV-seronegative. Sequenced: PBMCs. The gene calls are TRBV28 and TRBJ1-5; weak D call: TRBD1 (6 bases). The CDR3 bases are TGTGCCAGCAGGGGGGACACCGTTAATCAGCCCCAGCATTTT. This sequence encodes CASRGDTVNQPQHF.